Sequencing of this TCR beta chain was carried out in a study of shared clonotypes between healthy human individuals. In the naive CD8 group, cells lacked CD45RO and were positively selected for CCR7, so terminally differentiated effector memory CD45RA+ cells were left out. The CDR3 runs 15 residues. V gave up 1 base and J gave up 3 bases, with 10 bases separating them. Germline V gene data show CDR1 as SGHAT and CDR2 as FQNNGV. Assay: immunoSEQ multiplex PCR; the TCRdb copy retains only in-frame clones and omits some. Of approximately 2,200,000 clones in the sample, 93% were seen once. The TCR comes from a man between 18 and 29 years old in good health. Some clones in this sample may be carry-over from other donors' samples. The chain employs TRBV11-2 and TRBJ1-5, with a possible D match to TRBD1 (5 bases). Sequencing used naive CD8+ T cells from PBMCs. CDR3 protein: CASSLGGALNQPQHF. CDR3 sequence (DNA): TGTGCCAGCAGCTTAGGAGGGGCCCTCAATCAGCCCCAGCATTTT.